A selection of T cell receptor beta chains follows, all from one sample in a study of Ad26.COV2.S vaccination and SARS-CoV-2 variants. The table came from immunoSEQ multiplex PCR; TCRdb's copy has only in-frame clones and leaves some out. The sample contains tens of thousands of clones, 65% to 90% of which appear only once. This sample comprised peripheral blood, obtained after recovery from COVID-19. The receptors were gathered from a human donor who had recovered from COVID-19. The CDR3 runs from the conserved cysteine through the conserved F or W. The D gene is left open where the match is weak. Size values are once, few and many counts, or a class for expanded clones, and some rows have none.

V	size	J	D	DNA	CDR3
TRBV5-4	NA	TRBJ2-5	TRBD2	TGTGCCAGCAGCTACGGACTAGCGCAGACACGAGAGACCCAGTACTTC	CASSYGLAQTRETQYF
TRBV12-3/TRBV12-4	few	TRBJ1-1	NA	TGTGCCAGCAGTTTAAGGGTGAACACTGAAGCTTTCTTT	CASSLRVNTEAFF
TRBV6-5	NA	TRBJ1-6	NA	TGTGCCAGCAGTTACGGGGTCACCTATAATTCACCCCTCCACTTT	CASSYGVTYNSPLHF
TRBV6-1	NA	TRBJ2-5	TRBD2	TGTGCCAGCAGTGAAGCCCCTAGCGGTACGACCCAGTACTTC	CASSEAPSGTTQYF
TRBV18	NA	TRBJ1-1	NA	TGTGCCAGCTCACAGCAGACGGCTAACACTGAAGCTTTCTTT	CASSQQTANTEAFF
TRBV25-1	NA	TRBJ1-2	NA	TGTGCCAGCAGTATGAGTGGGGGGGCCGGTGGCTACACCTTC	CASSMSGGAGGYTF
TRBV6-5	few	TRBJ1-5	NA	TGTGCCAGCAGACCCGGGGGGCGCGACAATCAGCCCCAGCATTTT	CASRPGGRDNQPQHF
TRBV5-1	NA	TRBJ1-1	NA	TGCGCCAGCAGCTTCGGACCGAATGAAGCTTTCTTT	CASSFGPNEAFF
TRBV2	once	TRBJ1-1	NA	TGTGCCAGCACTGTGTCGGGTGGGGGCACTGAAGCTTTCTTT	CASTVSGGGTEAFF
TRBV5-1	few	TRBJ1-2	NA	TGCGCCAGCAGCTTACGGACAAGAGATGGCTACACCTTC	CASSLRTRDGYTF
TRBV12-3/TRBV12-4	NA	TRBJ1-2	NA	TGTGCCAGCAGCCCCTTGGGGGGGCCTGGCTACACCTTC	CASSPLGGPGYTF
TRBV11-1	NA	TRBJ1-1	TRBD1	TGTGCCAGCAGCCAAAATACAGGGGTATCCACTGAAGCTTTCTTT	CASSQNTGVSTEAFF
TRBV4-1	NA	TRBJ1-2	NA	TGCGCCAGCAGCCAAGAGGGGCCAGCTAACTATGGCTACACCTTC	CASSQEGPANYGYTF
TRBV30	NA	TRBJ2-2	TRBD2	TGTGCCTGGAACAGACTCCTAGCGGTGAACACCGGGGAGCTGTTTTTT	CAWNRLLAVNTGELFF
TRBV6-5	NA	TRBJ2-1	NA	TGTGCCAGCGGACTCTCCTACAATGAGCAGTTCTTC	CASGLSYNEQFF
TRBV24-1	NA	TRBJ2-3	NA	TGTGCCACCAGTCAATTCCAGGGGGATACGCAGTATTTT	CATSQFQGDTQYF
TRBV18	NA	TRBJ1-5	TRBD1	TGTGCCAGCTCACCTACTCGGACAGGCAGCAATCAGCCCCAGCATTTT	CASSPTRTGSNQPQHF
TRBV6-5	NA	TRBJ1-4	NA	TGTGCCAGCGGGGCCAGAAAACTGTTTTTT	CASGARKLFF
TRBV13	NA	TRBJ2-1	NA	TGTGCCAGCAGCCTCCGGGGGCGGGGCAATGAGCAGTTCTTC	CASSLRGRGNEQFF
TRBV30	NA	TRBJ1-1	NA	TGTGCCTGGAGTCTTAGTCTGACGGGGTGGATCACTGAAGCTTTCTTT	CAWSLSLTGWITEAFF
TRBV5-4	NA	TRBJ2-3	NA	TGTGCCAGCAGCTTGGGTCAACTACGTAGCACAGATACGCAGTATTTT	CASSLGQLRSTDTQYF
TRBV19	NA	TRBJ1-5	NA	TGTGCCAGTAGTCCGACAGCTACCCGCAATCAGCCCCAGCATTTT	CASSPTATRNQPQHF
TRBV18	NA	TRBJ1-6	NA	TGTGCCAGCTCTCTCGGGTCCTTCCAGAATTCACCCCTCCACTTT	CASSLGSFQNSPLHF
TRBV9	NA	TRBJ2-6	TRBD1	TGTGCCAGCAGCGTAGCTACAGGGGGCAATGGGGCCAACGTCCTGACTTTC	CASSVATGGNGANVLTF
TRBV3-1/TRBV3-2	NA	TRBJ2-7	TRBD1	TGTGCCAGCAGCCAATATCTTGGGACAGGGGGCGATACCTCATTC	CASSQYLGTGGDTSF
TRBV6-5	NA	TRBJ1-2	NA	TGTGCCAGCAGTTACTTTCAGGGGCACTATGGCTACACCTTC	CASSYFQGHYGYTF
TRBV7-9	large	TRBJ1-1	TRBD1	TGTGCCAGCAGCACCGGACAGGGGCACACTGAAGCTTTCTTT	CASSTGQGHTEAFF
TRBV6-5	NA	TRBJ1-1	TRBD1	TGTGCCAGCCGGGGGACAGGGACCACTGAAGCTTTCTTT	CASRGTGTTEAFF
TRBV10-2	NA	TRBJ1-6	NA	TGCGCCAGCACCCAGGGTGGAAATTCACCCCTCCACTTT	CASTQGGNSPLHF
TRBV4-2	few	TRBJ2-1	NA	TGTGCCAGCAGCTCGCATGAGCAGGGATGGATTGAGCAGTTCTTC	CASSSHEQGWIEQFF
TRBV19	NA	TRBJ1-3	TRBD1	TGTGCCAGTATACAGGACAGGGCTGGAAACACCATATATTTT	CASIQDRAGNTIYF
TRBV7-2	NA	TRBJ1-1	NA	TGTGCCAGCAGTTACGTCGGAGGGATGAACACTGAAGCTTTCTTT	CASSYVGGMNTEAFF
TRBV6-5	NA	TRBJ1-5	NA	TGTGCCAGCAGTCCTACCCCGAATCAGCCCCAGCATTTT	CASSPTPNQPQHF
TRBV28	NA	TRBJ2-2	TRBD2	TGTGCCAGCAGTTTACTGGCGGGAGGGTCCGGGGAGCTGTTTTTT	CASSLLAGGSGELFF
TRBV7-3	NA	TRBJ2-2	NA	TGTGCCAGCAGCTTAGGCGGGGGCCTGAACACCGGGGAGCTGTTTTTT	CASSLGGGLNTGELFF
TRBV7-2	few	TRBJ2-1	NA	TGTGCCAGCAGCTTAAAATCTGGGGCCTACAATGAGCAGTTCTTC	CASSLKSGAYNEQFF
TRBV9	NA	TRBJ1-5	NA	TGTGCCAGCAGCCCTTCCGGGGGCACGCGAAATCAGCCCCAGCATTTT	CASSPSGGTRNQPQHF